This T cell receptor (beta chain) derives from a study of TIL therapy for anti-PD-1-resistant metastatic lung cancer. Study-wide background: Most patients had lung adenocarcinoma. Tumors carried a median about 1.5 non-synonymous mutations per megabase.

Regarding time point: pre-treatment sample, taken before nivolumab and TIL therapy. Sequencing used immunoSEQ v3. The method was immunoSEQ multiplex PCR; TCRdb's version includes in-frame clones alone and lacks a portion of them. Seen here are some 46,000 clones, roughly 85% observed once, and the top ten hold about 15%. The CDR3 contains 14 residues. The V end was cut by 7 bases, the J end by 6 bases, with 21 bases between. Germline V gives CDR1 SQVTM, CDR2 ANQGSEA. Sequencing used blood, obtained at baseline. The chain combines TRBV29-1 with TRBJ1-1; weak D call: TRBD1 (6 bases). The receptor's source is a man aged 65 to 85 with non-small cell lung cancer. Here the CDR3 reads CSATDRSLVSEAFF. Written as DNA, the CDR3 is TGCAGCGCGACGGACAGATCGTTGGTGTCTGAAGCTTTCTTT.